The TCR beta chain described here comes from a study of human versus mouse CDR3 diversity and MHC coevolution. General observations from the study: Six MHC II alleles selected the human T cells. The lowest clonal inequality scores came from most of the three human donors. Human CDR3s averaged more deletions and insertions than mouse CDR3s. iCHAO1 estimated the human TCR beta repertoire at roughly 1.5 million clonotypes.

Using immunoSEQ multiplex PCR, the repertoire was profiled, and TCRdb retains in-frame clones only, with some absent. The sample shows about 77,000 clones, roughly 92% of them seen only once. CDR3 length: 16 residues. In germline, CDR1 is SGHAT, CDR2 FQNNGV. Unmatched junction bases numbered 11, after V lost 6 bases and J lost 3 bases. Notes on this clone: Antigen unknown.

The genes are TRBV11-2 and TRBJ1-2; 9 bases are a match to TRBD1. Sample: naive CD4+ T cells from blood. Specified subset: CD45RO-negative CD62L-positive naive CD4 T cells. This sequence was found in a person between 30 and 69 years old in good health. CDR3 residues: CASRRPGQGHDYGYTF. The CDR3 DNA reads TGTGCCAGCAGGCGCCCGGGACAGGGTCACGACTATGGCTACACCTTC.